Listed below are T cell receptor beta chains from one sample, sequenced in a study of regulatory T cells. Assay: immunoSEQ multiplex PCR; the TCRdb copy retains only in-frame clones and omits some. The table has under 30,000 clones, 70% to 90% seen once. The sample consisted of conventional CD4+ T cells sorted from blood. Receptors were obtained from a child aged 5-17 years with CD3G deficiency. Both conserved end residues are part of each CDR3. D genes are given only for firm matches. Some rows mark clone size as missing; the rest say once, few, many or name a class of expanded clone.

CDR3nt	CDR3aa	d_gene	j_gene	abundance	v_gene
TGTGCCAGCAGCCCTGGAGGAAATGAGCAGTTCTTC	CASSPGGNEQFF	.	TRBJ2-1	.	TRBV6-6
TGCGCCAGCAGCTCCTCAGGGGAAAACACTGAAGCTTTCTTT	CASSSSGENTEAFF	.	TRBJ1-1	.	TRBV5-1
TGCGCCAGCAGCGCTGGCGGGAGGGAGACCCAGTACTTC	CASSAGGRETQYF	TRBD2	TRBJ2-5	.	TRBV5-1
TGTGCCAGCAGTGAATGGGAGGGCTACGAGCAGTACTTC	CASSEWEGYEQYF	TRBD2	TRBJ2-7	.	TRBV6-1
TGTGCCAGTAGTATAGGCGCGGGAGCCTCCTACGAGCAGCACTTC	CASSIGAGASYEQHF	TRBD2	TRBJ2-7	.	TRBV19
TGTGCCAGTAGTAATCTAGCGGGAGTCCCCGGGGAGCTGTTTTTT	CASSNLAGVPGELFF	TRBD2	TRBJ2-2	few	TRBV19
TGTGCCAGCAGCCGGGTTCCGGGAGGGCCTGGCAATGAGCAGTTCTTC	CASSRVPGGPGNEQFF	TRBD2	TRBJ2-1	.	TRBV7-6
TGTGCCAGCAGTGAACTCAGAAGCGGTGAAAAACTGTTTTTT	CASSELRSGEKLFF	.	TRBJ1-4	.	TRBV6-1
TGTGCCAGCAGCTTAGCGGTTGGCAGCAATGAAAAACTGTTTTTT	CASSLAVGSNEKLFF	.	TRBJ1-4	.	TRBV7-9
TGTGCCAGCTCAGCAGGGAGAAAGGCCAACGTCCTGACTTTC	CASSAGRKANVLTF	.	TRBJ2-6	.	TRBV18
TGTGCCAGCAGCCCAGCGGGACTAGCGGTCACAGATACGCAGTATTTT	CASSPAGLAVTDTQYF	TRBD2	TRBJ2-3	.	TRBV28
TGTGCCAGCAGCTTAGTGGGGACGATCACAGATACGCAGTATTTT	CASSLVGTITDTQYF	.	TRBJ2-3	.	TRBV7-9
TGTGCCAGCAGGGGGACAGGGTTCCAGCCCCAACATTTT	CASRGTGFQPQHF	TRBD1	TRBJ1-5	.	TRBV6-1
TGTGCCAGCAGCTTGAGGGAGGGGAGCACAGATACGCAGTATTTT	CASSLREGSTDTQYF	TRBD2	TRBJ2-3	.	TRBV7-8
TGTGCCAGCTCACCAACAGGGCACGAGCAGTACTTC	CASSPTGHEQYF	.	TRBJ2-7	once	TRBV18
TGTGCCAGCAGTCCCAGGGACATCACAGATACGCAGTATTTT	CASSPRDITDTQYF	.	TRBJ2-3	.	TRBV27
TGTGCCAGTACTTCCCGGAACACTGAAGCTTTCTTT	CASTSRNTEAFF	.	TRBJ1-1	.	TRBV19
TGTGCCATCAGTGTGGAACTAGCGGTCGAGCAGTACTTC	CAISVELAVEQYF	TRBD2	TRBJ2-7	.	TRBV10-3
TGCAGTGCCGGGACAGGGCATACGCAGTATTTT	CSAGTGHTQYF	TRBD1	TRBJ2-3	.	TRBV20-1
TGTGCCAGCAGTTTATTGGGGGGAGGAGGAAACATTCAGTACTTC	CASSLLGGGGNIQYF	.	TRBJ2-4	once	TRBV28
TGTGCCAGCAGTGATACGGGAGGGCCACGGCGCGAGCAGTTCTTC	CASSDTGGPRREQFF	TRBD2	TRBJ2-1	.	TRBV6-1
TGTGCCATCAGCCCCGAACCTCTAGGACCTAGCACAGATACGCAGTATTTT	CAISPEPLGPSTDTQYF	.	TRBJ2-3	few	TRBV10-3
TGTGCCAGCAGCTTAGTAGGCTCCTACAATGAGCAGTTCTTC	CASSLVGSYNEQFF	.	TRBJ2-1	.	TRBV13
TGTGCCAGTAGTACCGGACAAAATAGCAATCAGCCCCAGCATTTT	CASSTGQNSNQPQHF	.	TRBJ1-5	.	TRBV19